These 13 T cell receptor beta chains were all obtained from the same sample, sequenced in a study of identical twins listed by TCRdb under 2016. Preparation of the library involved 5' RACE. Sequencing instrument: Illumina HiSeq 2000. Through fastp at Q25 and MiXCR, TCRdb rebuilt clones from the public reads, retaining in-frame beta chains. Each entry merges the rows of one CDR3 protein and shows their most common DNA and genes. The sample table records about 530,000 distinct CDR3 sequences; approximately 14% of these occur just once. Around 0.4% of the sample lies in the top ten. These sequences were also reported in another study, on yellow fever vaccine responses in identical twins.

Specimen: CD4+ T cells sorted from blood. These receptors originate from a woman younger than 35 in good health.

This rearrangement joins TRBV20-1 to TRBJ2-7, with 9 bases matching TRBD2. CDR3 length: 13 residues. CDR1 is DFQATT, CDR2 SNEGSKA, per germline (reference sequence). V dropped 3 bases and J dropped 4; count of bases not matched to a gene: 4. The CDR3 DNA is TGCAGTGCTAGCCCTAGCGGGGCTTACGAGCAGTACTTC. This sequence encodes CSASPSGAYEQYF.

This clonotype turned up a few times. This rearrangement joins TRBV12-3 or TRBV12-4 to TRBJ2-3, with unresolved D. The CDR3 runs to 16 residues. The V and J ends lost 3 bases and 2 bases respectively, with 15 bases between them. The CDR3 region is CASSFLLSLLTDTQYF. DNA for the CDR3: TGTGCCAGCAGTTTTTTGCTTTCCCTGCTCACAGATACGCAGTATTTT.

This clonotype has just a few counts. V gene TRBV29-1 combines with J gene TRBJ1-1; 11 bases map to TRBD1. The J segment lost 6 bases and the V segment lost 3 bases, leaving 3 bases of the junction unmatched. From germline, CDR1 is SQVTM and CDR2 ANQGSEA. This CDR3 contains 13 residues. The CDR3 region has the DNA TGCAGCGTTGAGACGGACAGGGGGCCTGAAGCTTTCTTT. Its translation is CSVETDRGPEAFF.

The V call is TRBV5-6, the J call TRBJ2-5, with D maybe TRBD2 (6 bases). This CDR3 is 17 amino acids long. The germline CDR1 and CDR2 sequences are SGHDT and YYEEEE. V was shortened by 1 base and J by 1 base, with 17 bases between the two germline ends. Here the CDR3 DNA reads TGTGCCAGCAGCTTGCCTACGTGGGGGGAGCGCCAAGAGACCCAGTACTTC. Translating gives CASSLPTWGERQETQYF.

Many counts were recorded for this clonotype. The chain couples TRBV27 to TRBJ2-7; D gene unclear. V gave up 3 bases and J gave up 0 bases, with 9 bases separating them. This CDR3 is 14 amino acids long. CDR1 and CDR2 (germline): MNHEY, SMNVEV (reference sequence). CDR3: CASSFFANSYEQYF. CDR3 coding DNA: TGTGCCAGCAGTTTTTTTGCGAACTCCTACGAGCAGTACTTC.

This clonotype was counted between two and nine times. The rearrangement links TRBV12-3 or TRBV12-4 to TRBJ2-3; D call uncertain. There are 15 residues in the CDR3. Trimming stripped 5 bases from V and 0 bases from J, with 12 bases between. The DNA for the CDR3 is TGTGCCAGCAGTCTTCCACAACCTAGCACAGATACGCAGTATTTT. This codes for CASSLPQPSTDTQYF.

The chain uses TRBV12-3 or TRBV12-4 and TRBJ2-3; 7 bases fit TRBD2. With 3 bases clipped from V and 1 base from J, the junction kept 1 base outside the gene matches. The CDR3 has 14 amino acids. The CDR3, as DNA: TGTGCCAGCAGTTTGCGGGAGCGCACAGATACGCAGTATTTT. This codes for CASSLRERTDTQYF.

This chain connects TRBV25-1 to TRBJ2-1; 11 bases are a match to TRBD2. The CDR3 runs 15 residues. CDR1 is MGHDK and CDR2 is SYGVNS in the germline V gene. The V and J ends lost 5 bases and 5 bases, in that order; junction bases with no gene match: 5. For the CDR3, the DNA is TGTGCCAGCAGTTTACCGGGACTAGCGGACAATGAGCAGTTCTTC. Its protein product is CASSLPGLADNEQFF.

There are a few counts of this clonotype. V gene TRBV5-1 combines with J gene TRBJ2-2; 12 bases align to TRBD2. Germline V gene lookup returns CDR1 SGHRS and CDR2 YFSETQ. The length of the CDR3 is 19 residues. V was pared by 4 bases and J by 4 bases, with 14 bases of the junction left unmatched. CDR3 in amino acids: CASSPSPRLAGVFTGELFF. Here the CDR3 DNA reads TGCGCCAGCAGCCCGAGTCCCCGACTAGCGGGAGTGTTCACCGGGGAGCTGTTTTTT.

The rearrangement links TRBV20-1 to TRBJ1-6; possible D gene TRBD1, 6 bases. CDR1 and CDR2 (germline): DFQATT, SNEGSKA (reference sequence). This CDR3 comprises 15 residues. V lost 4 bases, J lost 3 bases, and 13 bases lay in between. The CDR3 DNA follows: TGCAGTGCTAACCAGGGGAACTTCTATAATTCACCCCTCCACTTT. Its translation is CSANQGNFYNSPLHF.

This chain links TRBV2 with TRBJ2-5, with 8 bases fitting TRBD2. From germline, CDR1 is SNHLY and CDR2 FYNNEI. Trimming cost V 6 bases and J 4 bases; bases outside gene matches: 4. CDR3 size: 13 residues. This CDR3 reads CASRTGLGETQYF. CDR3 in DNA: TGTGCCAGCAGAACGGGACTAGGAGAGACCCAGTACTTC.

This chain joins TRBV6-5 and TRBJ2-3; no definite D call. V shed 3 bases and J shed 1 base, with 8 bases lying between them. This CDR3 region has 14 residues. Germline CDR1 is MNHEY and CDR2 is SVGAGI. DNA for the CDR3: TGTGCCAGCAGTTATCAGAGAGGCACAGATACGCAGTATTTT. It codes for CASSYQRGTDTQYF.

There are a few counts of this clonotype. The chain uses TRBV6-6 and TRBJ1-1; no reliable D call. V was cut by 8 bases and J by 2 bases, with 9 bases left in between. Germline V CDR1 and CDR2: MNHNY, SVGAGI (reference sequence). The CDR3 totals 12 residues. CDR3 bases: TGTGCCAGCGTCGCACTTAACACTGAAGCTTTCTTT. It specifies CASVALNTEAFF.